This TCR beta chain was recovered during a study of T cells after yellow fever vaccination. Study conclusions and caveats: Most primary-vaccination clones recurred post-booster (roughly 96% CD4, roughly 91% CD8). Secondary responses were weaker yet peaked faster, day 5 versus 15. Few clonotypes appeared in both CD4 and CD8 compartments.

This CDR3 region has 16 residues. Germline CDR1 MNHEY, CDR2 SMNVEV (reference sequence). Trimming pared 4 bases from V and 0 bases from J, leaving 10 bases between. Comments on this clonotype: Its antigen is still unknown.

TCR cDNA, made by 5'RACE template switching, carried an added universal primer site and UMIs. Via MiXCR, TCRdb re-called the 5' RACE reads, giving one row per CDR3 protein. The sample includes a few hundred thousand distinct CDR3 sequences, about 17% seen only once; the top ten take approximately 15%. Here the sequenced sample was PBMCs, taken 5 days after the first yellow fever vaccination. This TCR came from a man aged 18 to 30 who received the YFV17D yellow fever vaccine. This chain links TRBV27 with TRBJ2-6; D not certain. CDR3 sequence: CASSSPIGSGANVLTF. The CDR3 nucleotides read TGTGCCAGCAGTTCCCCTATCGGCTCTGGGGCCAACGTCCTGACTTTC.